This T cell receptor (beta chain) was found in a study of CD4 and CD8 cells across lung adenocarcinoma regions (dated by TCRdb to the late 2010s). As for the study more broadly: The study compared tumor centers with tumor margins to examine intratumor heterogeneity of the T cell receptor repertoire.

Remarks on this clonotype: Its antigen target is currently unknown. Base qualities were left out, and no much larger clone turns up one base away.

The donors were patients who had localized lung adenocarcinoma, which is a subtype of non-small cell lung cancer. These samples came from the centers of localized lung adenocarcinomas. For TCR repertoire analysis, CD8+ T cells taken from tumor tissue were profiled apart from CD4+ T cells. The library was generated by PCR. Sequencing took place on a HiSeq X Ten. Clones were called with MiXCR by TCRdb after fastp trimmed the public reads at Q25, and only in-frame beta chains were retained. One record per CDR3 amino acid sequence lists the most common genes and DNA. A total of tens of thousands of distinct CDR3 sequences appear in this sample, around 50% of them only once. About half of the sample is in the top ten clones. The sample consisted of CD8+ T cells from the center of a lung tumor. Reading the label with the study, this specimen's cell subset or site is: tumor center region. The receptor was derived from a male donor with lung adenocarcinoma. The CD4 and CD8 labels of this study may be unreliable.

In nucleotide form, the sequence is TGTGCCAGCAGTTTATCTGCGGGGGGGCTCGAGCAGTACTTC. This translates into CASSLSAGGLEQYF. The rearrangement combines TRBV27 with TRBJ2-1, with 9 junctional bases fitting TRBD2. With the DNA end fitting TRBJ2-7 better, the J assignment may be wrong. The germline V gene (reference sequence) provides CDR1 MNHEY and CDR2 SMNVEV. Counted from cysteine to phenylalanine, this CDR3 has 14 amino acids. Here the CDR3 DNA is all that survives: 42 bases in frame from base 1.